The 25 T cell receptor beta chains below come from one sample, sequenced in a study of T cell responses to AZD1222 COVID-19 vaccine (dated by TCRdb to about 2021). Libraries came from the immunoSEQ multiplex PCR assay. TCRdb holds this immuneACCESS table with in-frame rearrangements only. Some clones are missing; in checked studies, unresolved V genes explain under half, and the rest has no known cause. The sample records over 95,000 clones, about nine tenths of which are singletons. Clones ranked in the top ten supply about 17% of the sample. This specimen's time point label, per the study, means: about 28 days (+/-7) after the second vaccine dose. Sequenced here: peripheral blood, sampled 28 days after the second AZD1222 dose. These TCRs come from an adult who received the AZD1222 COVID-19 vaccine.

The V and J genes are TRBV19 and TRBJ2-7; 8 bases agree with TRBD1. The CDR3 is 13 residues long. With V trimmed by 4 bases and J by 3 bases, 2 bases remained unmatched. Germline assignment: CDR1 LNHDA and CDR2 SQIVND (reference sequence). For the CDR3, the DNA is TGTGCCAGTAGTAGACAGGGGTACTACGAGCAGTACTTC. Translating gives CASSRQGYYEQYF.

This clone occurred once. The chain joins TRBV18 to TRBJ1-1; no definite D call. The CDR3 spans 15 residues. Per the germline V gene, CDR1 is KGHSH and CDR2 is LQKENI. Deletions cut 3 bases from V and 1 base from J, with 12 bases between. The CDR3 DNA reads TGTGCCAGCTCACCCAGTGCTATGGGGAACACTGAAGCTTTCTTT. Encoded protein: CASSPSAMGNTEAFF.

This rearrangement joins TRBV27 to TRBJ2-7; perhaps D is TRBD1 or TRBD2 (5 bases each). V gave up 5 bases and J gave up 2 bases, with 13 bases separating them. The CDR3 has 14 residues. The V gene's germline CDR1 is MNHEY and CDR2 SMNVEV (reference sequence). The CDR3 sequence is CASSRGTATYEQYF. The CDR3 DNA reads TGTGCCAGCAGTCGAGGGACCGCTACCTACGAGCAGTACTTC.

V is TRBV30 and J is TRBJ1-1; no definite D call. Germline V gene data show CDR1 as GTSNPN and CDR2 as SVGIG (reference sequence). Trimming cost V 0 bases and J 7 bases, with 12 bases left between them. The CDR3 consists of 13 residues. CDR3 DNA: TGTGCCTGGAGTGTAGGGCTGACCGATGAAGCTTTCTTT. It translates to CAWSVGLTDEAFF.

The chain links TRBV9 to TRBJ2-1; D might be TRBD2 (5 bases). The germline V gene encodes CDR1 SGDLS and CDR2 YYNGEE. The CDR3 extends over 16 amino acids. The germline V and J ends were trimmed by 0 bases and 5 bases, with 15 bases remaining between them. DNA of the CDR3: TGTGCCAGCAGCGTAGCGCTGAGGGAGTCTGACAATGAGCAGTTCTTC. Protein product: CASSVALRESDNEQFF.

The J gene is TRBJ2-5, the V gene TRBV5-8; no reliable D call. CDR3 length: 12 residues. The germline V and J ends were trimmed by 1 base and 7 bases, with 8 bases remaining between them. Germline CDR1 and CDR2: SGHTS and YDEGEE. Here the CDR3 reads CASSLSLGTQYF. CDR3 coding DNA: TGTGCCAGCAGCTTGTCTCTAGGGACCCAGTACTTC.

This chain connects TRBV19 to TRBJ2-3; maybe TRBD2 (5 bases). Germline assignment: CDR1 LNHDA and CDR2 SQIVND (reference sequence). V lost 10 bases, J lost 3 bases, and 14 bases lay in between. This CDR3 contains 13 residues. CDR3 loop: CATLVRETDTQYF. In nucleotides, the CDR3 is TGTGCCACCCTTGTTCGGGAAACAGATACGCAGTATTTT.

The chain has TRBV12-3 or TRBV12-4 and TRBJ1-2; no reliable D call. Trimming shortened V by 1 base and J by 1 base, and 4 bases separated the two germline ends. There are 13 residues in the CDR3. CDR3 sequence: CASSLDLNYGYTF. The CDR3 DNA sequence: TGTGCCAGCAGTTTAGACCTTAACTATGGCTACACCTTC.

This clone was counted ten times or more. The chain uses TRBV12-3 or TRBV12-4 and TRBJ1-2; no reliable D call. Trimming removed 6 bases from V and 8 bases from J, with 16 bases in between. The CDR3 loop spans 13 amino acids. CDR3: CASSRGGPLGYTF. CDR3 in DNA: TGTGCCAGCAGCCGGGGAGGGCCCCTCGGCTACACCTTC.

The rearrangement joins TRBV10-3 to TRBJ2-2; 10 bases line up with TRBD2. Germline CDR1 reads ENHRY; CDR2 reads SYGVKD. The V gene end was trimmed by 2 bases and the J gene end by 0 bases; junction bases not matched to a gene: 3. The CDR3 extends over 17 amino acids. Here the CDR3 DNA reads TGTGCCATCAGTGAGGTAGCGGGAGGCCCGAACACCGGGGAGCTGTTTTTT. This codes for CAISEVAGGPNTGELFF.

The V gene is TRBV18, the J gene TRBJ2-1; 12 positions agree with TRBD2. CDR3 length: 14 residues. CDR1 KGHSH and CDR2 LQKENI come from the germline V gene. Trimming cost V 3 bases and J 7 bases; bases outside gene matches: 1. The DNA of the CDR3 is TGTGCCAGCTCACCGACTAGCGGGAGTAATGAGCAGTTCTTC. The encoded protein is CASSPTSGSNEQFF.

This clone was recorded only once. This chain connects TRBV3-1 (or the pseudogene TRBV3-2) to TRBJ1-2; D call uncertain. The V gene's germline CDR1 is LGHDT and CDR2 YNNKEL (reference sequence). This CDR3 region has 15 residues. Trimming took 5 bases from V and 0 from J, leaving 13 bases between them. CDR3 loop: CASSSRLQPNYGYTF. CDR3 DNA sequence: TGTGCCAGCAGCTCCCGATTACAACCTAACTATGGCTACACCTTC.

The chain combines TRBV29-1 with TRBJ1-1; D remains unclear. Per the germline V gene, CDR1 is SQVTM and CDR2 is ANQGSEA. The V end lost 4 bases, the J end lost 1 base, and 4 bases lay between the germline ends. This CDR3 is built from 11 residues. The CDR3 loop reads CSVAQNTEAFF. CDR3 bases: TGCAGCGTTGCGCAGAACACTGAAGCTTTCTTT.

The rearrangement joins TRBV5-1 to TRBJ2-5, with unresolved D. The CDR3 is 11 residues long. The germline gives CDR1 SGHRS, CDR2 YFSETQ. The germline V and J ends were trimmed by 0 bases and 8 bases, with 5 bases remaining between them. The CDR3 loop is CASSLESTQYF. CDR3 DNA sequence: TGCGCCAGCAGCTTGGAATCTACCCAGTACTTC.

This rearrangement joins TRBV9 to TRBJ2-7; no definite D call. Germline V CDR1 and CDR2: SGDLS, YYNGEE. The V and J ends lost 4 bases and 2 bases respectively, with 10 bases between them. This CDR3 comprises 13 residues. The CDR3 spells CASSRQEAYEQYF. The CDR3 region has the DNA TGTGCCAGCAGCCGGCAGGAAGCCTACGAGCAGTACTTC.

The chain joins TRBV4-2 to TRBJ1-1; D is ambiguous. V dropped 1 base and J dropped 0 bases, with 12 bases sitting between them. This CDR3 contains 16 residues. Germline CDR1 is LGHNA and CDR2 is YNFKEQ. The CDR3 loop reads CASSQARQAMNTEAFF. The CDR3 DNA reads as TGTGCCAGCAGCCAAGCCCGCCAGGCCATGAACACTGAAGCTTTCTTT.

The rearrangement links TRBV2 to TRBJ2-3, with a tentative D call TRBD1 (6 bases). CDR1 and CDR2 (germline): SNHLY, FYNNEI. The CDR3 has 15 amino acids. Between the trimmed V and J ends, which lost 10 bases and 0 bases, there was a span of 17 bases. CDR3 in amino acids: CANGQNRASTDTQYF. The DNA for the CDR3 is TGTGCCAACGGACAGAATCGTGCTAGCACAGATACGCAGTATTTT.

In DNA form, the CDR3 reads TGTGCCAGTCGTTCAAGGCTAGCGGGACTCAATGAGCAGTTCTTC. Protein product: CASRSRLAGLNEQFF. V is TRBV19 and J is TRBJ2-1, with 9 bases that match TRBD2. The V segment lost 8 bases and the J segment 6 bases; nucleotides outside the gene matches: 11. The CDR3 runs to 15 residues. Germline CDR1 and CDR2: LNHDA and SQIVND (reference sequence).

The rearrangement joins TRBV4-1 to TRBJ2-7, with 8 bases aligning to TRBD1. The CDR3 loop spans 15 amino acids. The V and J ends lost 0 bases and 8 bases, in that order; junction bases with no gene match: 9. Germline loops: CDR1 MGHRA, CDR2 YSYEKL. The CDR3 spells CASSQEGQVLSKQYF. The CDR3 region has the DNA TGCGCCAGCAGCCAAGAGGGACAGGTTCTTTCTAAGCAGTACTTC.

V usage is TRBV5-1 and J usage is TRBJ2-5; no clear D gene. The length of the CDR3 is 12 residues. V dropped 1 base and J dropped 7 bases, with 8 bases sitting between them. CDR1 SGHRS and CDR2 YFSETQ come from the germline V gene. The CDR3 reads CASSLNWRTQYF. The CDR3 bases are TGCGCCAGCAGCTTGAATTGGAGGACCCAGTACTTC.

The chain links TRBV6-5 to TRBJ1-2; D ambiguous. Germline-derived CDR1 and CDR2 are MNHEY and SVGAGI. This CDR3 has 12 amino acids. The V gene lost 10 bases and the J gene lost 1 base, with 10 bases spanning the gap. The DNA for the CDR3 is TGTGCCACGGATTTACTTAACTATGGCTACACCTTC. Protein product: CATDLLNYGYTF.

The genes are TRBV3-1 (or the pseudogene TRBV3-2) and TRBJ2-7; TRBD2 matches 8 bases. The CDR3 runs to 14 residues. Germline assignment: CDR1 LGHDT and CDR2 YNNKEL (reference sequence). The trim removed 0 bases at V and 3 bases at J, leaving 1 base unmatched. The DNA for the CDR3 is TGTGCCAGCAGCCAAGAGGCGGGAGGCTACGAGCAGTACTTC. This encodes CASSQEAGGYEQYF.

V gene TRBV15 combines with J gene TRBJ1-2; 10 bases are a match to TRBD1. Germline lookup yields CDR1 LNHNV and CDR2 YYDKDF (reference sequence). The V segment lost 1 base and the J segment 8 bases; nucleotides outside the gene matches: 4. This CDR3 contains 14 residues. The CDR3 bases are TGTGCCACCAGCAGAGGGGGGACAGGGGCAGGCTACACCTTC. Translating it yields CATSRGGTGAGYTF.

This chain links TRBV18 with TRBJ2-7; D possibly corresponds to TRBD2 (5 bases). V was clipped by 0 bases and J by 2 bases, with 14 bases between them. Germline V gives CDR1 KGHSH, CDR2 LQKENI. This CDR3 contains 16 residues. CDR3: CASSPPALAYPYEQYF. Here the CDR3 DNA reads TGTGCCAGCTCACCACCGGCGCTAGCCTACCCCTACGAGCAGTACTTC.

The chain joins TRBV28 to TRBJ2-1; the D is unclear. V was trimmed by 3 bases and J by 7 bases, leaving 7 bases between them. This CDR3 is 12 amino acids long. Germline V gene sequence: CDR1 MDHEN, CDR2 SYDVKM. The CDR3 here is CASSFKRNEQFF. The CDR3 coding sequence is TGTGCCAGCAGTTTTAAGCGAAATGAGCAGTTCTTC. Using reference TRBV28 and TRBJ2-1 for the parts outside the CDR3, the full variable domain is DVKVTQSSRYLVKRTGEKVFLECVQDMDHENMFWYRQDPGLGLRLIYFSYDVKMKEKGDIPEGYSVSREKKERFSLILESASTNQTSMYLCASSFKRNEQFFGPGTRLTVL.